The text below deals with one T cell receptor beta chain. Its recognized antigen is unknown. Base quality data are lacking; no much larger clone is found one base away. This specimen comes from a study of T cells in Graves' hyperthyroidism and ophthalmopathy (dated by TCRdb to the late 2010s). About the investigation overall: Peripheral blood was collected at initial diagnosis, before any treatment. After blood sampling, hyperthyroidism patients were treated with methimazole at a starting dose of 30 mg daily, and ophthalmopathy patients were treated with high-dose intravenous methylprednisolone. An independent validation cohort of under 20 hyperthyroidism patients and 17 patients who later progressed to ophthalmopathy tested prospective prediction of ophthalmopathy. The 95 to 100 discovery patients were divided at random into training and test sets in a 7:3 ratio. Thyroid tissue and blood T-cell repertoires from several Graves' hyperthyroidism patients were also compared in the study. The paper reports TCR Vbeta CDR3 sequencing of approximately 130 peripheral blood samples: 43 ophthalmopathy, under 80 hyperthyroidism and around 17 progressor patients. To identify distinguishing TCR V-J signatures, a discovery cohort of about 100 patients was used, comprising 40 to 45 with Graves' ophthalmopathy and approximately 57 with stable Graves' hyperthyroidism. General conclusions and limits of the study: No statistical method was used to set the sample size in advance, and investigators knew the group allocation. Blood samples also contained most of the expanded thyroid clonotypes (frequency above 0.001), which suggests that blood repertoires may reflect thyroid immune responses. Ophthalmopathy was separated from stable hyperthyroidism by a 13 V-J signature model, with approximately 90% sensitivity and about 81% specificity obtained in cross-validation and 80%/75% obtained in testing. During validation, the model predicted progression to ophthalmopathy a median of about 6.3 months ahead of onset, with almost 71% sensitivity and more than 72% specificity.

Hyperthyroidism patients were newly diagnosed, had a disease duration of under 2 months, and were aged 18 to 65 years. Patients with uncontrolled infections, other autoimmune diseases, pregnancy or lactation were excluded. Diagnoses were based on clinical symptoms, serum thyroxine and TRAb, thyroid ultrasound and orbital computed tomography. Blood from progressor patients was collected at the time of first diagnosis with hyperthyroidism, before any ophthalmopathy symptoms had appeared. PBMCs were isolated from 8 to 10 ml of fresh peripheral blood by Ficoll-Paque density gradient centrifugation. Progressor patients were first diagnosed with Graves' hyperthyroidism and then developed ophthalmopathy during follow-up. Total RNA was extracted with Trizol reagent, and quality was checked on an Agilent 2100 Bioanalyzer. TCR beta CDR3 regions were amplified from RNA transcripts. For the first round of RT-PCR on the TCR CDR3, the HTBI primer set was used together with the Qiagen OneStep RT-PCR kit. The libraries were constructed in a second round of multiplex PCR and then size-selected and purified. Libraries were sequenced paired-end with 100 bp reads on an Illumina HiSeq2000. Turning to the authors' computational methods: Raw data were processed with SOAPnuke, discarding reads with adapters, uncalled bases, mean Phred below 15, or no exact constant-primer or identifier match. COPE v1.2.5 was used to merge high-quality paired reads, and clonotypes were defined as unique nucleotide sequences. MiTCR v1.1 was used to align the clonotypes against IMGT TRBV, TRBD and TRBJ reference segments. The analysis was restricted to V-J combinations with a frequency above 0.0001, which together covered around 99% of the repertoires. The TCS score was defined as the ratio of F50 (clonal expansion) to E x V (chaos), calculated using BLOSUM62-based TCRdist between CDR3 peptides within each V-J. Welch's t-statistics and random forest reduced roughly 500 V-J features to 10 to 15, which were used in a naive Bayes classifier (R e1071). Using fastp trimming at Q25 and MiXCR clonotype assembly, TCRdb reanalyzed the public sequencing data and kept in-frame beta chains. Rows with a matching CDR3 protein are joined into one entry that keeps the most common DNA and genes. The V and J calls shown here were made by TCRdb, not taken from the authors' results. A total of 300,000 to 450,000 distinct CDR3 sequences appear in this sample, around 16% of them only once. 25% to 35% of the sample lies in the top ten.

The sample comprised blood. The sequence came from a woman under 30 with Graves' hyperthyroidism that later progressed to Graves' ophthalmopathy.

The encoded CDR3 is CASSLEVITGELFF. DNA sequence: TGCGCCAGCAGCTTGGAGGTCATTACCGGGGAGCTGTTTTTT. The chain was built from TRBV5-1 and TRBJ2-2, with the D gene uncertain. The junction carries 8 bases between V and J, which are trimmed by 0 bases and 5 bases respectively. Via the germline V gene, CDR1 is SGHRS and CDR2 YFSETQ. Its CDR3 holds 14 amino acids, cysteine through phenylalanine. Only CDR3 DNA is held: 42 bases, read in frame from base 1. The CDR3, completed at both ends by the reference TRBV5-1 and TRBJ2-2 genes, gives the full variable domain KAGVTQTPRYLIKTRGQQVTLSCSPISGHRSVSWYQQTPGQGLQFLFEYFSETQRNKGNFPGRFSGRQFSNSRSEMNVSTLELGDSALYLCASSLEVITGELFFGEGSRLTVL.